This T cell receptor (beta chain) emerged from a study of T cell responses to AZD1222 COVID-19 vaccine. Regarding the study as a whole: Possibly, clonal diversity was underestimated; donors were largely white British and included more females. Just a handful of people given AZD1222 tested seropositive at baseline. There were repertoire samples only from the period after the peak T cell response.

Second-dose intervals near 4 or 12 weeks were combined. On this clone: As yet, its antigen is unknown.

Trimming removed 4 bases from V and 6 bases from J, with 12 bases in between. CDR1 and CDR2 (germline): WSHSY, SAAADI. The CDR3 loop spans 14 amino acids. Assay used: immunoSEQ multiplex PCR; TCRdb lists only in-frame clones, some missing. The table includes about 160,000 clones, around 94% detected once. The source is an adult who received the AZD1222 COVID-19 vaccine. The sequenced sample was peripheral blood, obtained 28 days after the second AZD1222 dose. V usage is TRBV10-2 and J usage is TRBJ1-4; tentatively, D is TRBD1 (5 bases). The CDR3 spells CASSGSGLDEKLFF. The DNA for the CDR3 is TGCGCCAGCAGTGGTTCAGGGTTGGATGAAAAACTGTTTTTT.